This record covers a single T cell receptor (beta chain). Other nucleotide sequences in the sample specify the same CDR3. Produced via immunoSEQ multiplex PCR; TCRdb's table is partial and in-frame only. The sample holds roughly 100,000 clones; almost 90% are singletons and the top ten take roughly 3%. The sample is drawn from a study of glioma-infiltrating T cells after dendritic cell vaccination. Looking at the study overall: Samples are from glioblastoma patients in Phase I and II dendritic cell vaccine trials.

Time point indicated: after dendritic cell vaccination, including at tumor progression/relapse. Sequenced here: blood, sampled after dendritic cell vaccination. The sequence was obtained from a human donor with glioblastoma.

CDR3 sequence (DNA): TGTGCCAGCAGTCGGGGGGCGGGGGGGCAAGAGACCCAGTACTTC. Protein sequence: CASSRGAGGQETQYF. The chain recombines TRBV9 with TRBJ2-5; 9 bases line up with TRBD2. The CDR3 is made up of 15 amino acids. Germline V CDR1 and CDR2: SGDLS, YYNGEE. Germline trimming cut 5 bases from V and 2 bases from J; bases unmatched to any gene: 7.